This paragraph covers one T cell receptor (beta chain) sequence. Repertoires were generated with immunoSEQ multiplex PCR, while TCRdb's copy carries only in-frame clones and drops some. Of about 410,000 clones listed, about 90% were seen once; the top ten hold more than 0.55%. These data come from a study of blood T cell repertoires in COVID-19. The CDR3 is made up of 13 amino acids. Trimming took 4 bases from V and 0 from J, leaving 6 bases between them. The chain combines TRBV12-3 or TRBV12-4 with TRBJ1-1; D call uncertain. The sequenced sample consisted of PBMCs or T cells enriched from blood (not recorded which). This receptor was obtained from a man aged 18 to 29 who had recovered from COVID-19. Here the CDR3 reads CASSSQVNTEAFF. CDR3 coding DNA: TGTGCCAGCAGTTCTCAGGTGAACACTGAAGCTTTCTTT.